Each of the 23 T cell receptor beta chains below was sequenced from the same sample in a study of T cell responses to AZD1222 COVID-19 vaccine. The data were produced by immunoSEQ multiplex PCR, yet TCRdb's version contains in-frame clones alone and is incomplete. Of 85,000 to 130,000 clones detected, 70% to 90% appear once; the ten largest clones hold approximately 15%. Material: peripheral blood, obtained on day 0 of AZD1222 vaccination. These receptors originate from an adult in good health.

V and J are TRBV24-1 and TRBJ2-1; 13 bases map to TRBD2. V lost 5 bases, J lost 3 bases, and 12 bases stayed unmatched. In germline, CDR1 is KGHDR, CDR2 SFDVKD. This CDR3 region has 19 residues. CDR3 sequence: CATSAPGLAGRKGYNEQFF. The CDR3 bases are TGTGCCACCAGTGCCCCGGGACTAGCGGGGCGTAAAGGCTACAATGAGCAGTTCTTC.

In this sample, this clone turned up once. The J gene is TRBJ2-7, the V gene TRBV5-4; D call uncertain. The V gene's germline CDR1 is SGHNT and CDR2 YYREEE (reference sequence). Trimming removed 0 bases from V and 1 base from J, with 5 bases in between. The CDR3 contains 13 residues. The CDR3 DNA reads TGTGCCAGCAGCTTGGTGGAATCCTACGAGCAGTACTTC. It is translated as CASSLVESYEQYF.

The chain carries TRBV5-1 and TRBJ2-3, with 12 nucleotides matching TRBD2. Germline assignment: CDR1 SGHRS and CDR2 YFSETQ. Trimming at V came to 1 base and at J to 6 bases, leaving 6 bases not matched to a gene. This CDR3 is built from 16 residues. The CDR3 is CASSLLAGGPGDTQYF. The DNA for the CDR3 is TGCGCCAGCAGCTTGCTAGCGGGAGGGCCCGGGGATACGCAGTATTTT. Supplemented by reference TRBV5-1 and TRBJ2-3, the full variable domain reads KAGVTQTPRYLIKTRGQQVTLSCSPISGHRSVSWYQQTPGQGLQFLFEYFSETQRNKGNFPGRFSGRQFSNSRSEMNVSTLELGDSALYLCASSLLAGGPGDTQYFGPGTRLTVL.

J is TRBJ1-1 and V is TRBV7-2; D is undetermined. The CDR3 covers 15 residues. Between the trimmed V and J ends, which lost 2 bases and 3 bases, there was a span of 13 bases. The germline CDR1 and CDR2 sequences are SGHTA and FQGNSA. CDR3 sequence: CASSLTAKWDTEAFF. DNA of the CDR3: TGTGCCAGCAGCTTAACGGCTAAATGGGACACTGAAGCTTTCTTT.

The chain's CDR3 is CASSYHRGGTEAFF. CDR3 bases: TGTGCCAGCAGTTACCACAGGGGAGGGACTGAAGCTTTCTTT. This chain joins TRBV6-5 and TRBJ1-1; 7 positions agree with TRBD1. CDR3 size: 14 residues. V trimming: 2 bases; J trimming: 5 bases; junction bases outside the gene matches: 5. Germline CDR1 and CDR2: MNHEY and SVGAGI.

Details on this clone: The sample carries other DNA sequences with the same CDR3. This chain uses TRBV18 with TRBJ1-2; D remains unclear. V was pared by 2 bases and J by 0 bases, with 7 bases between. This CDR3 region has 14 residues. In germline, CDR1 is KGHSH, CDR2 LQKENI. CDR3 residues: CASSPGAANYGYTF. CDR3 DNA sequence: TGTGCCAGCTCACCAGGTGCGGCTAACTATGGCTACACCTTC.

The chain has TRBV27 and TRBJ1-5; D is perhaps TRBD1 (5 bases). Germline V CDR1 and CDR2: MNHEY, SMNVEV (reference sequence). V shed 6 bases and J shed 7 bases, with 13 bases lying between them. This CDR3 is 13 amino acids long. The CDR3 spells CASRGVGGQPQHF. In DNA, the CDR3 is TGTGCCAGCAGAGGGGTTGGAGGGCAGCCCCAGCATTTT.

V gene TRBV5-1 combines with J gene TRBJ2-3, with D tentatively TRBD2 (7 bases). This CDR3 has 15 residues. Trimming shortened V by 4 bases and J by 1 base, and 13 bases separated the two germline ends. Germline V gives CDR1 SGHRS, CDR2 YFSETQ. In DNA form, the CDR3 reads TGCGCCAGCAGCCTAGGGGGGGGAGGCACAGATACGCAGTATTTT. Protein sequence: CASSLGGGGTDTQYF. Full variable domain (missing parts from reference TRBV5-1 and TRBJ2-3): KAGVTQTPRYLIKTRGQQVTLSCSPISGHRSVSWYQQTPGQGLQFLFEYFSETQRNKGNFPGRFSGRQFSNSRSEMNVSTLELGDSALYLCASSLGGGGTDTQYFGPGTRLTVL.

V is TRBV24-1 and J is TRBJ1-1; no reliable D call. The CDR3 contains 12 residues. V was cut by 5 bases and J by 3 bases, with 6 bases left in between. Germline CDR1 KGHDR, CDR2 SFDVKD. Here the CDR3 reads CATSARDTEAFF. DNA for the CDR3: TGTGCCACCAGTGCTCGGGACACTGAAGCTTTCTTT.

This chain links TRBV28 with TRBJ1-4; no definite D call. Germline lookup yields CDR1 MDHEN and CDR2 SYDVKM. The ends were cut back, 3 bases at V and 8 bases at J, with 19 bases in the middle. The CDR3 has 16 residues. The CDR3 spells CASSFRRTVWKEKLFF. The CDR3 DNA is TGTGCCAGCAGTTTCCGGCGGACCGTCTGGAAAGAAAAACTGTTTTTT. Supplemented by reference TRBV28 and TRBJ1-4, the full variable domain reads DVKVTQSSRYLVKRTGEKVFLECVQDMDHENMFWYRQDPGLGLRLIYFSYDVKMKEKGDIPEGYSVSREKKERFSLILESASTNQTSMYLCASSFRRTVWKEKLFFGSGTQLSVL.

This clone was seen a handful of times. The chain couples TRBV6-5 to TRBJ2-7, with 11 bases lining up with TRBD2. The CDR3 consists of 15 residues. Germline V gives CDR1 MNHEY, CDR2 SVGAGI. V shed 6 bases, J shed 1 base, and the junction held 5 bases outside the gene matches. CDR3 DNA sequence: TGTGCCAGCAGACCCGCTAGCGGGGGGTCCTACGAGCAGTACTTC. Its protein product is CASRPASGGSYEQYF.

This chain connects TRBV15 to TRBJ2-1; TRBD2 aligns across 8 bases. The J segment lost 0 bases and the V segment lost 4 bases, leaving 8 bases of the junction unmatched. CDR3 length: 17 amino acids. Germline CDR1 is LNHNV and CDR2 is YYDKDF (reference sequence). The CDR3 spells CATSTLSSGSSYNEQFF. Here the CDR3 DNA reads TGTGCCACCAGCACCCTCTCAAGCGGGAGCTCCTACAATGAGCAGTTCTTC.

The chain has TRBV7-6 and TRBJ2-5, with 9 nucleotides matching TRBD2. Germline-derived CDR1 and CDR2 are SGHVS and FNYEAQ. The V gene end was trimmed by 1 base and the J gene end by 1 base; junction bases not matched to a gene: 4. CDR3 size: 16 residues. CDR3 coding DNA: TGTGCCAGCAGCTTAGGAGCGGGGGGCTTCCAAGAGACCCAGTACTTC. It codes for CASSLGAGGFQETQYF.

CDR3 nucleotides: TGTGCCAGCAGCTCCGGACAGGGTGATCGCGAGCAGTACTTC. Translation: CASSSGQGDREQYF. The J gene is TRBJ2-7, the V gene TRBV7-8; the match to TRBD1 covers 8 bases. CDR1 is SGHVS, CDR2 FQNEAQ, per germline. The CDR3 runs 14 residues. V shed 4 bases and J 6 bases; nucleotides not matched to a gene: 8.

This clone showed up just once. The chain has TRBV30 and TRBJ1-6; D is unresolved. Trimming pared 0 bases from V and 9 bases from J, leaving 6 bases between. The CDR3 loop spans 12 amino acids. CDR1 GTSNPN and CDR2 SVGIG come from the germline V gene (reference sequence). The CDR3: CAWSVPVSPLHF. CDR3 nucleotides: TGTGCCTGGAGTGTACCGGTTTCACCCCTCCACTTT.

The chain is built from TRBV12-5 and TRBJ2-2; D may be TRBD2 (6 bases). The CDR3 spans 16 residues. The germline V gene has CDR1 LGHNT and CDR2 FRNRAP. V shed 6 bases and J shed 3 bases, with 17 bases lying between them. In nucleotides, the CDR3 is TGTGCTAGTGGCTCGGGAGCGACTTCTGACACCGGGGAGCTGTTTTTT. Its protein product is CASGSGATSDTGELFF. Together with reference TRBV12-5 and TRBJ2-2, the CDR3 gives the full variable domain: DARVTQTPRHKVTEMGQEVTMRCQPILGHNTVFWYRQTMMQGLELLAYFRNRAPLDDSGMPKDRFSAEMPDATLATLKIQPSEPRDSAVYFCASGSGATSDTGELFFGEGSRLTVL.

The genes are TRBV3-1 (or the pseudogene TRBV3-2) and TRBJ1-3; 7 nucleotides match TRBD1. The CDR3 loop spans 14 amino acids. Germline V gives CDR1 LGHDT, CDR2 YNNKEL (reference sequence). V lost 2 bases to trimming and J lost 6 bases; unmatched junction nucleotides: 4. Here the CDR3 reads CASSQQGVVNTIYF. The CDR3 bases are TGTGCCAGCAGCCAACAGGGGGTGGTAAACACCATATATTTT.

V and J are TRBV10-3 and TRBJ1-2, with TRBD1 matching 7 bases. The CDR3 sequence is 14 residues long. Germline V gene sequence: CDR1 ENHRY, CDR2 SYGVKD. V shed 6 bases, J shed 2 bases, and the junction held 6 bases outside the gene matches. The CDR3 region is CAISLQTGNYGYTF. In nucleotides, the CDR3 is TGTGCCATCAGCCTTCAGACAGGGAACTATGGCTACACCTTC.

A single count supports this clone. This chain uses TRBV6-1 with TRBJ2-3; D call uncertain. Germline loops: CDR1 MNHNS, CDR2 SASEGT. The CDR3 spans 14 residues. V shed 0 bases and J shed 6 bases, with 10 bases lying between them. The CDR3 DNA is TGTGCCAGCAGTGAAGCGATGGCCTCTGATACGCAGTATTTT. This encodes CASSEAMASDTQYF.

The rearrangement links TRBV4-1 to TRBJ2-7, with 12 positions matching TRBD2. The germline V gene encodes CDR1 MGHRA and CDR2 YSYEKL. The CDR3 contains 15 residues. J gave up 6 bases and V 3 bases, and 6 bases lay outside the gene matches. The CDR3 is CASSHPRTSGAEQYF. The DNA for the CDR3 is TGCGCCAGCAGCCACCCAAGGACTAGCGGGGCCGAGCAGTACTTC.

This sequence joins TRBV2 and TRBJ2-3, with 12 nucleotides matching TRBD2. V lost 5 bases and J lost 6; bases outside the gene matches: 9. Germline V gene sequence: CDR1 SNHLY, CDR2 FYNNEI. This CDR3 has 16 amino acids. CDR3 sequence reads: CASSSRLAGEGDTQYF. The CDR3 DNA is TGTGCCAGCAGTTCCCGACTAGCGGGGGAGGGTGATACGCAGTATTTT.

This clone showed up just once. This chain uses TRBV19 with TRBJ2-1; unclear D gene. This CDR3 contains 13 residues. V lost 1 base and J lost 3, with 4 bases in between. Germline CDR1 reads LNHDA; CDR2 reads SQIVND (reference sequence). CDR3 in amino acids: CASSIGSYNEQFF. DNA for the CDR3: TGTGCCAGTAGTATAGGCAGCTACAATGAGCAGTTCTTC.

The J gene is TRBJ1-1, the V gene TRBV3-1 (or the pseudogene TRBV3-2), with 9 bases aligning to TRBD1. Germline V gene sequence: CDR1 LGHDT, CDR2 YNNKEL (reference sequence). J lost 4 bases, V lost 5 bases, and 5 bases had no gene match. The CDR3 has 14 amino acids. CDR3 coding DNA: TGTGCCAGCAGCTCTACGACAGGGGGCACTGAAGCTTTCTTT. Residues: CASSSTTGGTEAFF.